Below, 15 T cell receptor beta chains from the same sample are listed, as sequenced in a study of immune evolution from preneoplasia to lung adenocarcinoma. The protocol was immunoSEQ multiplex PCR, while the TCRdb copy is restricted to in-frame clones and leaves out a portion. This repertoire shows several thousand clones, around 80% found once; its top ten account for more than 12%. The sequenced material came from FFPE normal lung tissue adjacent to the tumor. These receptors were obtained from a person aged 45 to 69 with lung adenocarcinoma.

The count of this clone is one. In DNA, the CDR3 is TGTGCCAGCTCAGGGGACGCGCTGAACACTGAAGCTTTCTTT. Amino acids: CASSGDALNTEAFF. The J gene is TRBJ1-1, the V gene TRBV18, with TRBD1 as a possible D gene (5 bases). Germline CDR1 reads KGHSH; CDR2 reads LQKENI. The CDR3 runs 14 residues. Trimming took 5 bases from V and 0 from J, leaving 10 bases between them.

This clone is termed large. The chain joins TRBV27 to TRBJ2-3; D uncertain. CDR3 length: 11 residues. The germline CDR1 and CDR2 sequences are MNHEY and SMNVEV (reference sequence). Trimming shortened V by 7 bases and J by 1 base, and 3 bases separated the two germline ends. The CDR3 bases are TGTGCCAGCATCGGCACAGATACGCAGTATTTT. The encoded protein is CASIGTDTQYF.

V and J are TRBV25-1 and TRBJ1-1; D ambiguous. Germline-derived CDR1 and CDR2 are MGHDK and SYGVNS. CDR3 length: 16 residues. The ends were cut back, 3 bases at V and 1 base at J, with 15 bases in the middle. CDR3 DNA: TGTGCCAGCAGTGAGAGCGGGTTGGAGGCGAACACTGAAGCTTTCTTT. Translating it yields CASSESGLEANTEAFF. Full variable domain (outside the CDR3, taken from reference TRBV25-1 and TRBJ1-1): EADIYQTPRYLVIGTGKKITLECSQTMGHDKMYWYQQDPGMELHLIHYSYGVNSTEKGDLSSESTVSRIRTEHFPLTLESARPSHTSQYLCASSESGLEANTEAFFGQGTRLTVV.

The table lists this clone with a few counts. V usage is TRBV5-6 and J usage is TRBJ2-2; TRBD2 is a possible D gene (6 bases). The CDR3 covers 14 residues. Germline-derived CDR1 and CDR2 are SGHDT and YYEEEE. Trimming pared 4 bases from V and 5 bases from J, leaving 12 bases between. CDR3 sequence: CASSPPAGTGELFF. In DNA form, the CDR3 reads TGTGCCAGCAGCCCCCCGGCGGGAACCGGGGAGCTGTTTTTT.

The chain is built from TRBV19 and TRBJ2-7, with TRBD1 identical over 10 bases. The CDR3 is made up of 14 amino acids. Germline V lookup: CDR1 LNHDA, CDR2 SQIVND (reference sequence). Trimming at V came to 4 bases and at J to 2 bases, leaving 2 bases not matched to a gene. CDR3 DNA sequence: TGTGCCAGTAGTACGGGACAGGGGCCCTACGAGCAGTACTTC. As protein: CASSTGQGPYEQYF.

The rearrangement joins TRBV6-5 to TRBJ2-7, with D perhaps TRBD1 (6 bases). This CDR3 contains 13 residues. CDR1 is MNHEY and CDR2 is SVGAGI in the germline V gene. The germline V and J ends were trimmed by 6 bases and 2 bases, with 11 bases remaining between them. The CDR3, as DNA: TGTGCCAGCAGGCAGGGGCGGGCCTACGAGCAGTACTTC. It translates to CASRQGRAYEQYF.

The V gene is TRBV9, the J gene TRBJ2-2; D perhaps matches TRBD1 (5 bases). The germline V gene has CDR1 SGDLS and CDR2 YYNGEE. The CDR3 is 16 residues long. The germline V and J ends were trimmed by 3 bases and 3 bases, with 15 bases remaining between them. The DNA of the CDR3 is TGTGCCAGCAGCGCCCGGACAACCTCCGACACCGGGGAGCTGTTTTTT. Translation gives CASSARTTSDTGELFF. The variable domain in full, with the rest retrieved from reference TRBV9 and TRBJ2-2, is DSGVTQTPKHLITATGQRVTLRCSPRSGDLSVYWYQQSLDQGLQFLIQYYNGEERAKGNILERFSAQQFPDLHSELNLSSLELGDSALYFCASSARTTSDTGELFFGEGSRLTVL.

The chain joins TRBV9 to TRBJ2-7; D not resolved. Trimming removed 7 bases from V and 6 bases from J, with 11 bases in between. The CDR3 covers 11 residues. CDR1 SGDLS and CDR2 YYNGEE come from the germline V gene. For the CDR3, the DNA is TGTGCCAGCGGCTTCGATCTCGAGCAGTACTTC. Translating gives CASGFDLEQYF.

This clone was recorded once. The CDR3 spells CARGLQRDNEQFF. The CDR3 DNA reads as TGTGCGCGGGGACTCCAGAGAGACAATGAGCAGTTCTTC. The rearrangement joins TRBV30 to TRBJ2-1; D may be TRBD2 (6 bases). The CDR3 is 13 amino acids. The germline V gene encodes CDR1 GTSNPN and CDR2 SVGIG (reference sequence).

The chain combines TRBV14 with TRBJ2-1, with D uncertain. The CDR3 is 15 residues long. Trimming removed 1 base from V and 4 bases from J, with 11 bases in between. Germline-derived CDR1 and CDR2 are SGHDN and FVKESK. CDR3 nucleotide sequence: TGTGCCAGCAGCCAAGCTAGGCAGGCGTACAATGAGCAGTTCTTC. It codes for CASSQARQAYNEQFF.

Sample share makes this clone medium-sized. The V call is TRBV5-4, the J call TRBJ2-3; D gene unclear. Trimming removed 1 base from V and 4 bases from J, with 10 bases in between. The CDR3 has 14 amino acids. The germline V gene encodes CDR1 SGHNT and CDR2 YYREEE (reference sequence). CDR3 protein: CASSLRTSADTQYF. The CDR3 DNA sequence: TGTGCCAGCAGCTTGAGAACTTCGGCAGATACGCAGTATTTT.

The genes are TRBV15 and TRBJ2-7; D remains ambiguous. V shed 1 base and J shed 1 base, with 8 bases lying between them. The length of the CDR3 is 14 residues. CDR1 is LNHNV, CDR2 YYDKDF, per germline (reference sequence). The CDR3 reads CATSRVSGSYEQYF. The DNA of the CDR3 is TGTGCCACCAGCAGAGTTAGTGGATCCTACGAGCAGTACTTC.

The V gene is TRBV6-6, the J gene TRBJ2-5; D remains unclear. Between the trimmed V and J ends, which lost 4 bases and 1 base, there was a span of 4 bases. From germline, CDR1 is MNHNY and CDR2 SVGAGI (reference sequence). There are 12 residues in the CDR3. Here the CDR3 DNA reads TGTGCCAGCAGTTTGGCCCAAGAGACCCAGTACTTC. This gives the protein CASSLAQETQYF.

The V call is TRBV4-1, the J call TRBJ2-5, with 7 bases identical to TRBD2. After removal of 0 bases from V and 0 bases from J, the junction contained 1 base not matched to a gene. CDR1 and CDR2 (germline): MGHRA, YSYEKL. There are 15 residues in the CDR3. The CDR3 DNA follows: TGCGCCAGCAGCCAAGAGGGGGGGTACCAAGAGACCCAGTACTTC. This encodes CASSQEGGYQETQYF.

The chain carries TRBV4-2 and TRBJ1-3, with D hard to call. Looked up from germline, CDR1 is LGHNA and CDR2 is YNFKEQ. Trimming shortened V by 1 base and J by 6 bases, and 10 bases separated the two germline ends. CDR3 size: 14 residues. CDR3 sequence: CASSQGGGLNTIYF. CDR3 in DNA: TGTGCCAGCAGCCAAGGGGGAGGGTTAAACACCATATATTTT.